One sample yielded the 12 T cell receptor beta chains listed below, sequenced in a study of T cell clusters in autoimmune cytopenias (dated by TCRdb to between 2019 and 2020). TRB amplification used roughly 250 ng of peripheral blood genomic DNA, some 38,000 genome equivalents, per sample. The instrument was an Illumina MiSeq. TRB rearrangements were amplified by multiplex PCR using a touch-down protocol with TRB-A and TRB-B primer pools mixed in one tube. Reads reprocessed by TCRdb are summarized as one entry per CDR3 protein sequence, and DNA is absent. The sample's records list 10,000 to 11,000 distinct CDR3 sequences. The ten most abundant clones make up roughly a third of the sample. Separately, the same data were catalogued under a study of T cell repertoires in aging, cancer and after chemotherapy.

Sequencing was carried out using peripheral blood. These receptors came from a human donor in good health.

The rearrangement uses TRBV6-5 and TRBJ2-1; the D call from TCRdb, TRBD2, cannot be confirmed without DNA. Germline V gives CDR1 MNHEY, CDR2 SVGAGI. This CDR3 comprises 14 residues. CDR3 loop: CASAFPSGVDEQFF.

This chain uses TRBV6-1 with TRBJ1-1; TCRdb reports TRBD1, a call that lacks DNA to check it against. The CDR3 loop spans 14 amino acids. Per germline, CDR1 MNHNS and CDR2 SASEGT. CDR3 region: CASSEAPSALEAFF.

The J gene is TRBJ2-1, the V gene TRBV18; the D call from TCRdb, TRBD2, cannot be confirmed without DNA. This CDR3 has 13 residues. Per germline, CDR1 KGHSH and CDR2 LQKENI. This chain's CDR3 is CASSPLGGNEQFF.

V usage is TRBV7-6 and J usage is TRBJ2-1. Germline-derived CDR1 and CDR2 are SGHVS and FNYEAQ. The CDR3 is 15 residues long. The CDR3: CASRGAVSSYNEQFF.

The chain links TRBV5-5 to TRBJ2-3; TCRdb proposes TRBD1, but this gene call is untestable without DNA. From germline, CDR1 is SGHKS and CDR2 YYEKEE (reference sequence). This CDR3 contains 16 residues. CDR3 amino acids: CASSLVQGPMADTQYF.

The V call is TRBV6-1, the J call TRBJ1-4; TCRdb returns TRBD1, unconfirmable since there is no DNA. There are 14 residues in the CDR3. CDR1 and CDR2 (germline): MNHNS, SASEGT. The CDR3 sequence is CASSETGRSEKLFF.

The rearrangement uses TRBV6-1 and TRBJ1-5; TCRdb names TRBD1, which stays unverified in the absence of DNA. From germline, CDR1 is MNHNS and CDR2 SASEGT. The CDR3 is made up of 17 amino acids. CDR3 in amino acids: CASSENRNRDRDQPQHF.

The chain combines TRBV24-1 with TRBJ1-5. The germline gives CDR1 KGHDR, CDR2 SFDVKD. CDR3 length: 17 amino acids. The CDR3 sequence: CATSDDSAGRVDQPQHF.

The J gene is TRBJ1-1, the V gene TRBV6-5. Germline V gene data show CDR1 as MNHEY and CDR2 as SVGAGI. This CDR3 spans 15 amino acids. CDR3 protein: CASSSDGFMNTEAFF.

The J gene is TRBJ1-4, the V gene TRBV29-1; TCRdb names TRBD1, which stays unverified in the absence of DNA. Germline V lookup: CDR1 SQVTM, CDR2 ANQGSEA. The CDR3 is 20 residues long. The CDR3 protein is CSVEDLRGAQAVRGGEKLFF.

The chain employs TRBV5-5 and TRBJ2-3; TCRdb indicates TRBD1, and absent DNA this call remains unverified. Germline V lookup: CDR1 SGHKS, CDR2 YYEKEE (reference sequence). CDR3 length: 15 residues. This CDR3 reads CASSLAGVVTDTQYF. The whole variable domain, filled in from reference TRBV5-5 and TRBJ2-3, reads DAGVTQSPTHLIKTRGQQVTLRCSPISGHKSVSWYQQVLGQGPQFIFQYYEKEERGRGNFPDRFSARQFPNYSSELNVNALLLGDSALYLCASSLAGVVTDTQYFGPGTRLTVL.

This chain uses TRBV29-1 with TRBJ1-2. The CDR3 totals 12 residues. Germline V gene data show CDR1 as SQVTM and CDR2 as ANQGSEA. CDR3 sequence reads: CSVEVRAAGYTF.